This passage covers 7 T cell receptor beta chains from one sample sequenced in a study of T-cell memory formation after mild COVID-19. TCRdb re-derived calls from the 5' RACE reads in MiXCR, one entry per CDR3 protein. The sample consists of roughly 500,000 distinct CDR3 sequences, over 20% of them appearing once. Sequenced input: PBMCs or a T cell subset sorted from them (not recorded which). The receptors shown here come from an adult woman who had mild COVID-19 (a few samples of this study predate the infection). Cell type and time point are not known.

This chain connects TRBV7-3 to TRBJ2-3; 9 bases are a match to TRBD2. CDR1 is SGHTA and CDR2 is FQGTGA in the germline V gene. There are 14 residues in the CDR3. Losses at the gene ends were 7 bases for V and 4 bases for J; bases not matched to a gene: 6. The CDR3 reads CASKLAGGADTQYF. For the CDR3, the DNA is TGTGCCAGCAAACTCGCGGGAGGGGCAGATACGCAGTATTTT.

The sample holds a few counts of this clonotype. The chain links TRBV11-3 to TRBJ2-7, with 7 bases matching TRBD1. Germline V gene sequence: CDR1 SGHNT, CDR2 YENEEA. V dropped 5 bases and J dropped 7; count of bases not matched to a gene: 8. The CDR3 has 13 residues. The CDR3 region is CASSLTGLTEQYF. The CDR3 bases are TGTGCCAGCAGCCTGACAGGGCTCACAGAGCAGTACTTC.

To note about this clonotype: Since a much larger clone is just one base distant, this may be a read error. The chain links TRBV6-6 to TRBJ1-1; D gene unclear. The germline V gene encodes CDR1 MNHNY and CDR2 SVGAGI (reference sequence). Trimming left V 6 bases short and J 1 base short, with 6 bases between. The CDR3 runs to 12 residues. The CDR3 nucleotides read TGTGCCAGCAGACCCCCGAACACTGAAGCTTTCTTT. Translation gives CASRPPNTEAFF.

CDR3 coding DNA: TGTGCCAGCGGATTCCAATCGTGGGTAGCGGGTACCTCCAGGGAGACCCAGTACTTC. Protein product: CASGFQSWVAGTSRETQYF. The V call is TRBV7-9, the J call TRBJ2-5, with TRBD2 matching over 7 bases. J was trimmed by 5 bases and V by 8 bases; bases with no gene match: 26. This CDR3 comprises 19 residues. CDR1 and CDR2 from the germline V gene are SEHNR and FQNEAQ (reference sequence).

The V and J genes are TRBV14 and TRBJ2-2, with TRBD1 matching over 8 bases. The CDR3 consists of 17 residues. Germline V gives CDR1 SGHDN, CDR2 FVKESK. V lost 5 bases, J lost 1 base, and 9 bases stayed unmatched. CDR3 nucleotides: TGTGCCAGCAGCGTACGACAGGGGAACATGAACACCGGGGAGCTGTTTTTT. Protein sequence: CASSVRQGNMNTGELFF.

This clonotype was seen a few times. This chain uses TRBV19 with TRBJ2-7; TRBD1 agrees at 8 bases. The V gene end was trimmed by 3 bases and the J gene end by 2 bases; junction bases not matched to a gene: 9. Per germline, CDR1 LNHDA and CDR2 SQIVND (reference sequence). The CDR3 consists of 16 residues. The CDR3 protein is CASSISLQGDAYEQYF. The CDR3 DNA is TGTGCCAGTAGTATCTCCCTACAGGGGGACGCCTACGAGCAGTACTTC.

In this sample, this clonotype turned up a few times. The chain couples TRBV6-5 to TRBJ1-6; 9 bases align to TRBD1. V was clipped by 8 bases and J by 8 bases; unmatched bases: 7. Germline V gives CDR1 MNHEY, CDR2 SVGAGI. The CDR3 is made up of 14 amino acids. Here the CDR3 reads CASAATGGDSPLHF. CDR3 in DNA: TGTGCCAGCGCCGCGACAGGGGGTGATTCACCCCTCCACTTT.